The 6 T cell receptor beta chains listed next were all sequenced from one sample in a study of T-cell reconstitution after alpha-beta-depleted transplantation in children. Preparation of the TCRbeta library involved a method that used unique molecular identifiers. Each CDR3 protein is one row after TCRdb ran MiXCR on the PCR reads. The sample lists more than 400,000 distinct CDR3 sequences, over 40% occurring once. The material was PBMCs, obtained before TCRalphabeta/CD19-depleted stem cell transplant. These receptors all stem from a girl aged 2 to 10 with aplastic anemia, due to receive a stem cell transplant.

This clonotype was seen a few times. The V gene is TRBV5-4, the J gene TRBJ1-5; D uncertain. The CDR3 has 15 amino acids. Germline V CDR1 and CDR2: SGHNT, YYREEE (reference sequence). Trimming shortened V by 0 bases and J by 11 bases, and 18 bases separated the two germline ends. CDR3 DNA: TGTGCCAGCAGCTTGGAGCCTGCCACCTCTGGGGCCCAGCATTTT. It yields the protein CASSLEPATSGAQHF.

This clonotype was seen a single time. The chain has TRBV20-1 and TRBJ2-7; TRBD2 is a possible D gene (6 bases). Germline V gene data show CDR1 as DFQATT and CDR2 as SNEGSKA (reference sequence). The CDR3 contains 13 residues. CDR3: CSASRGVFDEQYF. Here the CDR3 DNA reads TGCAGCGCGAGCCGCGGGGTCTTTGACGAGCAGTACTTC.

Comments on this clonotype: A junction boundary mismatches the germline segment, possibly from a read error. The V gene is TRBV20-1, the J gene TRBJ2-6, with D unclear. The germline V gene has CDR1 DFQATT and CDR2 SNEGSKA (reference sequence). CDR3 length: 14 residues. The CDR3 is CSAGEISGANVLTF. The CDR3 nucleotides read TGCAGTGCTGGAGAGATCTCTGGGGCCAACGTCCTGACTTTC.

This clonotype appeared many times. This sequence joins TRBV10-3 and TRBJ2-2, with a possible D match to TRBD2 (6 bases). This CDR3 region has 13 residues. Germline V gives CDR1 ENHRY, CDR2 SYGVKD. Between the trimmed V and J ends, which lost 2 bases and 10 bases, there was a span of 11 bases. The CDR3 protein is CAISEIAVAELFF. The CDR3 DNA reads as TGTGCCATCAGTGAGATAGCGGTAGCGGAGCTGTTTTTT.

This clonotype was recorded at least ten times. The chain has TRBV5-1 and TRBJ2-6, with 7 bases lining up with TRBD1. Germline V gene data show CDR1 as SGHRS and CDR2 as YFSETQ. The CDR3 consists of 15 residues. The ends lost 6 bases at V and 2 bases at J; junction bases unmatched: 5. DNA of the CDR3: TGCGCCAGCACAAAGACAGGGACTGGGGCCAACGTCCTGACTTTC. Translation: CASTKTGTGANVLTF.

CDR3 nucleotides: TGTGCCAGCAGCCAGGGACGGCGGCAGGAGACCCAGTACTTC. Amino acids: CASSQGRRQETQYF. This chain joins TRBV7-2 and TRBJ2-5; D is tentatively TRBD1 or TRBD2 (5 bases each). The CDR3 totals 14 residues. CDR1 and CDR2 (germline): SGHTA, FQGNSA. V lost 5 bases to trimming and J lost 5 bases, with 15 bases between them.